A single sample gave rise to the 19 T cell receptor beta chains below, sequenced in a study of blood T cell repertoires in COVID-19. The data were produced by immunoSEQ multiplex PCR, yet TCRdb's version contains in-frame clones alone and is incomplete. There are about 200,000 clones in the sample; roughly 82% occur only once, and less than 15% lies in the top ten. Sequenced: peripheral blood. Source of these receptors: a human donor in a cohort sampled during active COVID-19.

The V and J genes are TRBV5-1 and TRBJ2-7; TRBD1 matches at 7 bases. The CDR3 contains 13 residues. The germline gives CDR1 SGHRS, CDR2 YFSETQ. V trimming: 4 bases; J trimming: 1 base; junction bases outside the gene matches: 2. In DNA, the CDR3 is TGCGCCAGCAGCAGGGGACAGTCCTACGAGCAGTACTTC. This translates into CASSRGQSYEQYF. The full variable domain, in which reference TRBV5-1 and TRBJ2-7 provide the parts outside the CDR3, is KAGVTQTPRYLIKTRGQQVTLSCSPISGHRSVSWYQQTPGQGLQFLFEYFSETQRNKGNFPGRFSGRQFSNSRSEMNVSTLELGDSALYLCASSRGQSYEQYFGPGTRLTVT.

The CDR3 DNA follows: TGCACCAGCAGCCAAGGGACAGGAGGGAACACCGGGGAGCTGTTTTTT. Translation: CTSSQGTGGNTGELFF. The rearrangement joins TRBV1 to TRBJ2-2; the DNA was not used to check the table's D call, TRBD1. TRBV1 is tagged as a pseudogene. This CDR3 is 16 amino acids long.

V gene TRBV21-1 combines with J gene TRBJ1-3; TRBD1, the D gene given by the table, was not confirmed from the DNA. TRBV21-1 counts as a pseudogene. The CDR3 length is 16 residues. This CDR3 is CASSSPYRGRGNTIYF. Here the CDR3 DNA reads TGTGCCAGCAGCAGTCCCTACAGGGGGCGAGGAAACACCATATATTTT.

The chain is built from TRBV7-8 and TRBJ2-1; D is undetermined. V lost 0 bases, J lost 7 bases, and 7 bases lay in between. The germline CDR1 and CDR2 sequences are SGHVS and FQNEAQ. The CDR3 runs 13 residues. The CDR3 spells CASSLAEENEQFF. CDR3 nucleotide sequence: TGTGCCAGCAGCTTAGCAGAGGAAAATGAGCAGTTCTTC.

This chain joins TRBV5-1 and TRBJ2-5; 16 bases are shared with TRBD2. This CDR3 region has 18 residues. J lost 0 bases, V lost 4 bases, and 6 bases had no gene match. Germline-derived CDR1 and CDR2 are SGHRS and YFSETQ. The CDR3 sequence is CASSPGLAGGRYQETQYF. CDR3 nucleotide sequence: TGCGCCAGCAGCCCGGGACTAGCGGGAGGGCGGTACCAAGAGACCCAGTACTTC.

Written as DNA, the CDR3 is TGCGCCAGCAGCATTGGCTTCTCACACCCTAGCTATGGCTACACCTTC. This gives the protein CASSIGFSHPSYGYTF. This chain joins TRBV5-1 and TRBJ1-2; D is ambiguous. Between the trimmed V and J ends, which lost 4 bases and 4 bases, there was a span of 20 bases. Germline assignment: CDR1 SGHRS and CDR2 YFSETQ. The CDR3 runs to 16 residues. The complete variable domain, with remaining parts taken from reference TRBV5-1 and TRBJ1-2, reads KAGVTQTPRYLIKTRGQQVTLSCSPISGHRSVSWYQQTPGQGLQFLFEYFSETQRNKGNFPGRFSGRQFSNSRSEMNVSTLELGDSALYLCASSIGFSHPSYGYTFGSGTRLTVV.

V usage is TRBV7-2 and J usage is TRBJ1-4, with unresolved D. The germline CDR1 and CDR2 sequences are SGHTA and FQGNSA. The CDR3 is 14 residues long. V was trimmed by 0 bases and J by 7 bases, leaving 9 bases between them. CDR3 region: CASSLAGSREKLFF. CDR3 nucleotides: TGTGCCAGCAGCTTAGCTGGGAGTCGTGAAAAACTGTTTTTT.

The gene calls are TRBV7-2 and TRBJ2-1; D is ambiguous. The CDR3 is 15 amino acids. The germline CDR1 and CDR2 sequences are SGHTA and FQGNSA. The V and J ends lost 0 bases and 7 bases respectively, with 13 bases between them. In DNA, the CDR3 is TGTGCCAGCAGCTTAGCGCTAATGAAGTGGAATGAGCAGTTCTTC. It translates to CASSLALMKWNEQFF. Full variable domain (outside the CDR3, taken from reference TRBV7-2 and TRBJ2-1): GAGVSQSPSNKVTEKGKDVELRCDPISGHTALYWYRQSLGQGLEFLIYFQGNSAPDKSGLPSDRFSAERTGGSVSTLTIQRTQQEDSAVYLCASSLALMKWNEQFFGPGTRLTVL.

This clone appeared a few times. The chain has TRBV7-2 and TRBJ1-1; TRBD1 agrees at 12 bases. J gave up 0 bases and V 1 base, and 9 bases lay outside the gene matches. The germline CDR1 and CDR2 sequences are SGHTA and FQGNSA. The CDR3 length is 19 residues. The DNA of the CDR3 is TGTGCCAGCAGCTTAGGTCCAAAGGGACAGGGGGCCGTGAACACTGAAGCTTTCTTT. It yields the protein CASSLGPKGQGAVNTEAFF.

This clone was found once. The rearrangement uses TRBV3-1 (or the pseudogene TRBV3-2) and TRBJ2-3; D is unresolved. Trimming took 1 base from V and 1 from J, leaving 12 bases between them. The CDR3 sequence is 16 residues long. Looked up from germline, CDR1 is LGHDT and CDR2 is YNNKEL (reference sequence). CDR3 nucleotide sequence: TGTGCCAGCAGCCAAGGGAGTATGTTGGGCACAGATACGCAGTATTTT. Translation: CASSQGSMLGTDTQYF.

The V gene is TRBV20-1, the J gene TRBJ2-7; perhaps TRBD2 as D (5 bases). The V end was cut by 3 bases, the J end by 5 bases, with 14 bases between. Per germline, CDR1 DFQATT and CDR2 SNEGSKA (reference sequence). The CDR3 consists of 13 residues. CDR3 sequence (DNA): TGCAGTGCTAGTTGGCTGCCGGGAAACGAGCAGTACTTC. As protein: CSASWLPGNEQYF.

The chain uses TRBV5-8 and TRBJ2-7; 10 nucleotides align to TRBD2. Germline trimming cut 0 bases from V and 4 bases from J; bases unmatched to any gene: 4. Germline V gene lookup returns CDR1 SGHTS and CDR2 YDEGEE. This CDR3 is built from 15 residues. CDR3 in amino acids: CASSLAASGSYEQYF. For the CDR3, the DNA is TGTGCCAGCAGCTTGGCCGCTAGCGGGAGTTACGAGCAGTACTTC.

This chain uses TRBV12-3 or TRBV12-4 with TRBJ2-5; 7 bases map to TRBD2. This CDR3 is 13 amino acids long. Trimming removed 3 bases from V and 3 bases from J; junction bases left unmatched: 1. The CDR3 DNA is TGTGCCAGCAGTTTTCGGGAGGAAGAGACCCAGTACTTC. Translation gives CASSFREEETQYF.

This chain links TRBV18 with TRBJ2-2; D gene uncertain. V shed 1 base and J shed 6 bases, with 6 bases lying between them. The germline V gene has CDR1 KGHSH and CDR2 LQKENI. The CDR3 consists of 13 residues. The CDR3 region has the DNA TGTGCCAGCTCACCACTCCTTCCCGGGGAGCTGTTTTTT. Translated, it gives CASSPLLPGELFF.

The chain couples TRBV5-1 to TRBJ2-3, with D uncertain. The CDR3 has 17 residues. From germline, CDR1 is SGHRS and CDR2 YFSETQ. The ends were cut back, 3 bases at V and 4 bases at J, with 21 bases in the middle. Here the CDR3 DNA reads TGCGCCAGCAGCTCCGCCCCGGTGGGTCCGGGTGCAGATACGCAGTATTTT. Amino acid sequence: CASSSAPVGPGADTQYF.

This rearrangement joins TRBV24-1 to TRBJ2-7, with TRBD1 matching over 8 bases. The ends lost 3 bases at V and 3 bases at J; junction bases unmatched: 6. Germline V lookup: CDR1 KGHDR, CDR2 SFDVKD. The CDR3 is made up of 15 amino acids. CDR3 loop: CATSDTGQGHYEQYF. CDR3 nucleotides: TGTGCCACCAGTGATACCGGACAGGGCCACTACGAGCAGTACTTC.

V and J are TRBV5-1 and TRBJ1-4, with D perhaps matching TRBD1 (5 bases). Germline lookup yields CDR1 SGHRS and CDR2 YFSETQ. The CDR3 is 16 amino acids. Trimming removed 0 bases at V and 3 bases at J, with 12 bases between. CDR3: CASSLAHGGANEKLFF. The CDR3 bases are TGCGCCAGCAGCTTGGCTCACGGGGGGGCTAATGAAAAACTGTTTTTT.

Concerning this clone itself: One junction end disagrees with the germline gene, perhaps due to a read error. This chain links TRBV7-6 with TRBJ1-2, with D tentatively TRBD1 (6 bases). The CDR3 spans 13 residues. The germline gives CDR1 SGHVS, CDR2 FNYEAQ. In DNA, the CDR3 is TGTGCCAGCAGCTTAAACTGGGGGCAGGCGGTATTCTTC. As protein: CASSLNWGQAVFF.

The V gene is TRBV3-1 (or the pseudogene TRBV3-2), the J gene TRBJ1-2; D is ambiguous. Germline CDR1 reads LGHDT; CDR2 reads YNNKEL (reference sequence). V gave up 5 bases and J gave up 5 bases, with 15 bases separating them. CDR3 length: 14 residues. The CDR3 is CASSWPGSRYGYTF. Here the CDR3 DNA reads TGTGCCAGCAGCTGGCCGGGGAGTCGGTATGGCTACACCTTC.